The 25 T cell receptor beta chains reported below all come from one sample, sequenced in a study of T cells after posttransplantation cyclophosphamide. The repertoire was sequenced with immunoSEQ multiplex PCR; TCRdb's copy has only in-frame clones and lacks some. The table lists more than 15,000 clones, 85% of them singletons. Methotrexate plus calcineurin inhibitor accompanied controls' myeloablative marrow transplants; sampling was 1 year later. This specimen was PBMCs, taken after allogeneic stem cell transplant with calcineurin inhibitor and methotrexate. These receptors were obtained from a female patient in her late teens or twenties who received an allogeneic stem cell transplant from an unrelated donor, was CMV-positive, and had acute and chronic GVHD. Some T cells may be graft donor cells.

The gene calls are TRBV2 and TRBJ2-3, with 7 bases identical to TRBD2. Looked up from germline, CDR1 is SNHLY and CDR2 is FYNNEI. The CDR3 is 17 residues long. Trimming removed 9 bases from V and 6 bases from J; junction bases left unmatched: 21. The CDR3 loop is CASHHRSGTTAWDTQYF. CDR3 coding DNA: TGTGCCAGTCACCACCGCTCGGGGACTACCGCGTGGGATACGCAGTATTTT.

The chain employs TRBV5-8 and TRBJ1-1; D is perhaps TRBD1 (5 bases). CDR3 length equals 13 residues. The V gene's germline CDR1 is SGHTS and CDR2 YDEGEE. The V and J ends lost 1 base and 6 bases respectively, with 10 bases between them. DNA of the CDR3: TGTGCCAGCAGCTTGTGGGGGGTCGCTGAAGCTTTCTTT. This codes for CASSLWGVAEAFF.

The DNA of the CDR3 is TGTGCCAGCAGTGAACTAGGGGACGAGCAGTACTTC. As protein: CASSELGDEQYF. The V gene is TRBV25-1, the J gene TRBJ2-7; D might be TRBD1 (5 bases). Germline-derived CDR1 and CDR2 are MGHDK and SYGVNS. V lost 2 bases to trimming and J lost 5 bases, with 7 bases between them. The length of the CDR3 is 12 residues.

The J gene is TRBJ1-6, the V gene TRBV19; a possible D gene is TRBD1 (5 bases). CDR1 and CDR2 from the germline V gene are LNHDA and SQIVND (reference sequence). The CDR3 has 14 amino acids. Trimming shortened V by 5 bases and J by 3 bases, and 8 bases separated the two germline ends. CDR3 in DNA: TGTGCCAGTAGTGTCAGGGACTATAATTCACCCCTCCACTTT. Amino acid sequence: CASSVRDYNSPLHF. The full variable domain, its missing parts supplied by reference TRBV19 and TRBJ1-6, is DGGITQSPKYLFRKEGQNVTLSCEQNLNHDAMYWYRQDPGQGLRLIYYSQIVNDFQKGDIAEGYSVSREKKESFPLTVTSAQKNPTAFYLCASSVRDYNSPLHFGNGTRLTVT.

The V gene is TRBV29-1, the J gene TRBJ1-1; 7 bases are shared with TRBD1. Per the germline V gene, CDR1 is SQVTM and CDR2 is ANQGSEA. Unmatched junction bases numbered 13, after V lost 7 bases and J lost 5 bases. The length of the CDR3 is 14 residues. This CDR3 is CSANAQGIWTEAFF. The CDR3 nucleotides read TGCAGCGCTAACGCACAGGGGATATGGACTGAAGCTTTCTTT.

The chain employs TRBV2 and TRBJ1-2, with D possibly matching TRBD1 (5 bases). V gave up 5 bases and J gave up 6 bases, with 19 bases separating them. In germline, CDR1 is SNHLY, CDR2 FYNNEI. The CDR3 is made up of 15 amino acids. CDR3 in DNA: TGTGCCAGCAGTTGGGGGAGGCCTACCCCTGATGGCTACACCTTC. It yields the protein CASSWGRPTPDGYTF.

The chain carries TRBV25-1 and TRBJ2-5; TRBD2 aligns across 12 bases. Looked up from germline, CDR1 is MGHDK and CDR2 is SYGVNS. V lost 5 bases to trimming and J lost 4 bases; unmatched junction nucleotides: 11. The CDR3 contains 17 residues. For the CDR3, the DNA is TGTGCCAGCAGTCAAAACTTAGGACTAGCGGGACGAGAGACCCAGTACTTC. The encoded protein is CASSQNLGLAGRETQYF.

The chain recombines TRBV7-8 with TRBJ2-1, with a weak D call TRBD1 (5 bases). The CDR3 is made up of 12 amino acids. Looked up from germline, CDR1 is SGHVS and CDR2 is FQNEAQ. Trimming left V 7 bases short and J 4 bases short, with 8 bases between. The CDR3 spells CASNRQYNEQFF. CDR3 bases: TGTGCCAGCAACCGACAGTACAATGAGCAGTTCTTC.

The chain carries TRBV5-5 and TRBJ2-7, with 13 bases aligning to TRBD2. Germline V lookup: CDR1 SGHKS, CDR2 YYEKEE (reference sequence). CDR3 length: 15 residues. Trimming at V came to 4 bases and at J to 7 bases, leaving 8 bases not matched to a gene. CDR3 sequence reads: CASSAGLAGAGEQYF. The DNA of the CDR3 is TGTGCCAGCAGCGCCGGACTAGCGGGAGCGGGGGAGCAGTACTTC.

The chain carries TRBV7-9 and TRBJ1-2; 7 nucleotides match TRBD1. The CDR3 sequence is 14 residues long. V lost 1 base to trimming and J lost 4 bases; unmatched junction nucleotides: 3. CDR1 and CDR2 from the germline V gene are SEHNR and FQNEAQ (reference sequence). This CDR3 reads CASSLGQGVYGYTF. The DNA for the CDR3 is TGTGCCAGCAGCTTAGGACAGGGCGTCTATGGCTACACCTTC. The full variable domain, completed using reference TRBV7-9 and TRBJ1-2, is DTGVSQNPRHKITKRGQNVTFRCDPISEHNRLYWYRQTLGQGPEFLTYFQNEAQLEKSRLLSDRFSAERPKGSFSTLEIQRTEQGDSAMYLCASSLGQGVYGYTFGSGTRLTVV.

The genes are TRBV29-1 and TRBJ1-1; 9 bases map to TRBD1. The germline gives CDR1 SQVTM, CDR2 ANQGSEA. J gave up 2 bases and V 6 bases, and 4 bases lay outside the gene matches. This CDR3 has 13 amino acids. CDR3 DNA: TGCAGCGTGGCGACAGGGGGAAACACTGAAGCTTTCTTT. Protein sequence: CSVATGGNTEAFF.

V and J are TRBV6-1 and TRBJ1-5; no clear D gene. V shed 3 bases and J shed 0 bases, with 9 bases lying between them. The CDR3 spans 15 residues. The V gene's germline CDR1 is MNHNS and CDR2 SASEGT. CDR3 in DNA: TGTGCCAGCAGTGATAGACTGAATAGCAATCAGCCCCAGCATTTT. Protein product: CASSDRLNSNQPQHF.

The rearrangement uses TRBV2 and TRBJ2-1; D gene unclear. Looked up from germline, CDR1 is SNHLY and CDR2 is FYNNEI. Trimming removed 6 bases from V and 6 bases from J, with 12 bases in between. This CDR3 is built from 13 residues. CDR3 sequence (DNA): TGTGCCAGCAGCGATCGGCTAGGCAATGAGCAGTTCTTC. This sequence encodes CASSDRLGNEQFF.

This rearrangement joins TRBV6-4 to TRBJ2-6; D gene ambiguous. Per the germline V gene, CDR1 is MRHNA and CDR2 is SNTAGT. The CDR3 is 16 residues long. V was shortened by 2 bases and J by 0 bases, with 8 bases between the two germline ends. CDR3 nucleotide sequence: TGTGCCAGCAGTGACCAACCCGGCTCTGGGGCCAACGTCCTGACTTTC. Translated, it gives CASSDQPGSGANVLTF.

The gene calls are TRBV18 and TRBJ1-2; the D is unclear. The V end was cut by 3 bases, the J end by 2 bases, with 4 bases between. Germline CDR1 KGHSH, CDR2 LQKENI. The CDR3 totals 12 residues. CDR3 region: CASSPGNYGYTF. CDR3 nucleotides: TGTGCCAGCTCACCCGGGAACTATGGCTACACCTTC.

This chain links TRBV5-8 with TRBJ1-1, with D possibly TRBD1 on 6 matching bases. The germline V gene has CDR1 SGHTS and CDR2 YDEGEE. V lost 0 bases to trimming and J lost 1 base, with 10 bases between them. The CDR3 runs 15 residues. The DNA of the CDR3 is TGTGCCAGCAGCTTGGCCCCCAGGGGGAACACTGAAGCTTTCTTT. Protein sequence: CASSLAPRGNTEAFF.

This chain joins TRBV19 and TRBJ2-5, with TRBD1 matching over 11 bases. Germline-derived CDR1 and CDR2 are LNHDA and SQIVND (reference sequence). Trimming removed 6 bases from V and 8 bases from J; junction bases left unmatched: 8. The CDR3 extends over 14 amino acids. In DNA form, the CDR3 reads TGTGCCAGTAGCCTGGGACAGGGGGTTGGTACCCAGTACTTC. It specifies CASSLGQGVGTQYF.

The V and J genes are TRBV14 and TRBJ2-3; no clear D gene. Trimming took 0 bases from V and 11 from J, leaving 12 bases between them. This CDR3 comprises 13 residues. Germline CDR1 and CDR2: SGHDN and FVKESK. The CDR3 DNA is TGTGCCAGCAGCCAAGATCAGCCTAGAGTGCAGTATTTT. This sequence encodes CASSQDQPRVQYF.

The chain recombines TRBV6-5 with TRBJ2-7, with 8 bases fitting TRBD2. CDR1 MNHEY and CDR2 SVGAGI come from the germline V gene. This CDR3 is 14 amino acids long. The V and J ends lost 6 bases and 0 bases, in that order; junction bases with no gene match: 4. The CDR3 reads CASSYSGISYEQYF. The CDR3 DNA reads TGTGCCAGCAGCTATAGCGGGATCTCCTACGAGCAGTACTTC.

The chain couples TRBV1 to TRBJ2-7; the table's D call, TRBD1, was not checked against the DNA. TRBV1 is marked as a pseudogene. There are 18 residues in the CDR3. CDR3 nucleotide sequence: TGCACCAGCAGCCACCGAATACAGAACGGGACAGGGCCCTACGAGCAGTACTTC. As protein: CTSSHRIQNGTGPYEQYF.

CDR3 sequence: CASSLAGGETQYF. The CDR3 nucleotides read TGTGCCAGCAGCTTAGCAGGGGGAGAGACCCAGTACTTC. The gene calls are TRBV7-9 and TRBJ2-5; possible D gene TRBD1, 6 bases. Trimming left V 0 bases short and J 4 bases short, with 6 bases between. The CDR3 has 13 amino acids. Germline assignment: CDR1 SEHNR and CDR2 FQNEAQ (reference sequence).

The rearrangement uses TRBV5-1 and TRBJ1-2; 8 nucleotides agree with TRBD1. CDR1 and CDR2 from the germline V gene are SGHRS and YFSETQ. There are 14 residues in the CDR3. After removal of 0 bases from V and 8 bases from J, the junction contained 6 bases not matched to a gene. The CDR3 is CASSLGQGFGGYTF. In DNA form, the CDR3 reads TGCGCCAGCAGCTTGGGACAGGGGTTCGGAGGCTACACCTTC.

The chain carries TRBV10-3 and TRBJ2-7; 16 nucleotides agree with TRBD2. V shed 10 bases and J 2 bases; nucleotides not matched to a gene: 8. Germline V CDR1 and CDR2: ENHRY, SYGVKD. This CDR3 spans 16 amino acids. The CDR3 DNA follows: TGTGCCACCAGGAGCGGGACTAGCGGGAGGGCCTACGAGCAGTACTTC. Its translation is CATRSGTSGRAYEQYF.

The V gene is TRBV27, the J gene TRBJ1-2; the D is unclear. This CDR3 spans 15 amino acids. Germline CDR1 MNHEY, CDR2 SMNVEV (reference sequence). Trimming shortened V by 0 bases and J by 4 bases, and 12 bases separated the two germline ends. The CDR3 loop reads CASSLSHSLSYGYTF. The DNA for the CDR3 is TGTGCCAGCAGTTTATCCCACAGCTTAAGCTATGGCTACACCTTC.

The chain couples TRBV29-1 to TRBJ1-1; the D gene is possibly TRBD1 (6 bases). Trimming took off 5 bases at V and 1 base at J, with 11 bases between the two ends. The CDR3 is 13 amino acids. Germline V gene lookup returns CDR1 SQVTM and CDR2 ANQGSEA. This chain's CDR3 is CSVQDRKNTEAFF. The CDR3 DNA follows: TGCAGCGTTCAGGACAGAAAGAACACTGAAGCTTTCTTT.